This is a list of T cell receptor beta chains from one sample in a study of technical replicates of blood from a few donors. The method was immunoSEQ multiplex PCR; TCRdb's version includes in-frame clones alone and lacks a portion of them. The sample yields some 60,000 clones, 87% seen once. The sample was PBMCs. Every receptor here comes from a human donor in good health. Some clones in this sample may be carry-over from other donors' samples. Each CDR3 is given with its conserved first and last residue. Fields, in order: D gene, V gene, clone size, J gene, CDR3 DNA, CDR3 protein. A D gene is named only where the DNA matches it firmly. The size field is filled for only some rows; it gives once, few, many or a size class.

TRBD1	TRBV7-9	-	TRBJ1-1	TGTGCCAGCAGCCCCCGGACAGGCACTGAAGCTTTCTTT	CASSPRTGTEAFF
-	TRBV6-6	-	TRBJ2-1	TGTGCCAGCAGTACGGGCTCCTACAATGAGCAGTTCTTC	CASSTGSYNEQFF
-	TRBV9	-	TRBJ2-5	TGTGCCAGCAGCGTAGAATTGGGACTTTGGGAGACCCAGTACTTC	CASSVELGLWETQYF
TRBD1	TRBV9	-	TRBJ2-2	TGTGCCAGCAGCGTCCAGGGGGCAGGTTTTACCGGGGAGCTGTTTTTT	CASSVQGAGFTGELFF
TRBD2	TRBV6-5	-	TRBJ2-3	TGTGCCAGCAGGACGACTAGCCGGCCGAGAAATACGCAGTATTTT	CASRTTSRPRNTQYF
TRBD2	TRBV5-1	medium-sized	TRBJ2-1	TGCGCCAGCAGTTCGAGCGGGGGTTACAATGAGCAGTTCTTC	CASSSSGGYNEQFF
TRBD1	TRBV2	-	TRBJ1-2	TGTGCCAGCAGTCGACAGGGGGATTACTATGGCTACACCTTC	CASSRQGDYYGYTF
TRBD2	TRBV30	-	TRBJ2-7	TGTGCCTGGGGGGGGACTAGCGGGAAATACGAGCAGTACTTC	CAWGGTSGKYEQYF
-	TRBV9	-	TRBJ1-3	TGTGCCAGCAACCAGGGCTCTGGAAACACCATATATTTT	CASNQGSGNTIYF
TRBD1	TRBV2	-	TRBJ1-1	TGTGCCAGCAGCGACGGGGGACAGGGTGGGGACACTGAAGCTTTCTTT	CASSDGGQGGDTEAFF
TRBD1	TRBV6-6	-	TRBJ1-6	TGTGCCAGCAGTCACCTCGGGACAGAAAATTCACCCCTCCACTTT	CASSHLGTENSPLHF
-	TRBV7-2	-	TRBJ1-2	TGTGCCAGCAGCCTCCAGGTCGGCGGGGGGACTTATGGCTACACCTTC	CASSLQVGGGTYGYTF
-	TRBV29-1	-	TRBJ2-1	TGCAGCGTTGCCAGCGCCTCTTACAATGAGCAGTTCTTC	CSVASASYNEQFF
-	TRBV19	-	TRBJ1-6	TGTGCCAGTAGTAAAGGGGATTCACCCCTCCACTTT	CASSKGDSPLHF
TRBD2	TRBV19	-	TRBJ2-1	TGTGCCAGTAGTATCCTTAGCGGGAGCTTCTACAATGAGCAGTTCTTC	CASSILSGSFYNEQFF
TRBD1	TRBV6-5	-	TRBJ1-4	TGTCGAGGGACAGGGACTAATGAAAAACTGTTTTTT	CRGTGTNEKLFF
TRBD2	TRBV4-1	-	TRBJ2-2	TGCGCCAGCAGCCAAGATGGACTAGCGGGGGGGAACGGGGAGCTGTTTTTT	CASSQDGLAGGNGELFF
TRBD2	TRBV2	-	TRBJ2-2	TGTGCCAGCAGCGGACTAGCGGGAGCAGGGAACACCGGGGAGCTGTTTTTT	CASSGLAGAGNTGELFF